This paragraph reports one TCR beta chain. No antigen is known for it. In the PCR, 60 Vbeta and 13 Jbeta primers were used. Using immunoSEQ multiplex PCR, the repertoire was profiled, and TCRdb retains in-frame clones only, with some absent. This table holds roughly 180,000 clones, over 60% found once. The data were taken from a study of cytomegalovirus exposure and HLA in healthy donors. Study observations and caveats: Overall, 164 TCR beta chains were annotated as cytomegalovirus-associated.

Germline V gene data show CDR1 as SGHVS and CDR2 as FNYEAQ. The CDR3 runs to 14 residues. V lost 5 bases and J 7 bases, leaving 15 bases between the germline ends. The sequencing sample was made of PBMCs. The rearrangement links TRBV7-6 to TRBJ2-1; TRBD2 might be the D (6 bases). The clonotype originates from a man aged 45-65 years in good health and CMV-seropositive. The CDR3 loop reads CASSRPTSSNEQFF. The DNA of the CDR3 is TGTGCCAGCAGCCGACCCACTAGCTCGAATGAGCAGTTCTTC.